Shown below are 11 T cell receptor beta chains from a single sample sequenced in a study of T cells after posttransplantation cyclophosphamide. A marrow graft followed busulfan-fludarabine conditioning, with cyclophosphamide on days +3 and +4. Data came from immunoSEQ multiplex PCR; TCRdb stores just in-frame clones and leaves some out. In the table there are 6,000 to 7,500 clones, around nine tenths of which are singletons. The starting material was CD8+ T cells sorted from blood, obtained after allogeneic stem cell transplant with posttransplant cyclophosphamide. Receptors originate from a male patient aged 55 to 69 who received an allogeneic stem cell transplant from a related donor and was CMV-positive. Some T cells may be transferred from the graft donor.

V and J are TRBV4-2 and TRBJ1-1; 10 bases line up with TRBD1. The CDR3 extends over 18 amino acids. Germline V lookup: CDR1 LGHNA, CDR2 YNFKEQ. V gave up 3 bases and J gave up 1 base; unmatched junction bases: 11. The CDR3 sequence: CASSHPGQGKRPNTEAFF. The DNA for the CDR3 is TGTGCCAGCAGCCACCCGGGACAGGGGAAGCGTCCGAACACTGAAGCTTTCTTT.

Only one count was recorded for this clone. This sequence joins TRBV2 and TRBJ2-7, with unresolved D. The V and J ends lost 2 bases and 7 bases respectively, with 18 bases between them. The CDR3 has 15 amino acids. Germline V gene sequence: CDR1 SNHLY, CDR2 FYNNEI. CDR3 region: CASSETTVSLREQYF. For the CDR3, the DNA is TGTGCCAGCAGTGAAACAACAGTTTCACTCCGGGAGCAGTACTTC.

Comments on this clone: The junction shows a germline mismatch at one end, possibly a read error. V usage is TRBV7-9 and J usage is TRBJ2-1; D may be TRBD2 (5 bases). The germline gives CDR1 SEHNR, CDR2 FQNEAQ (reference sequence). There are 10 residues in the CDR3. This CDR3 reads CASSFEDSVF. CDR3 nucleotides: TGTGCCAGCAGCTTTGAGGACTCAGTCTTC.

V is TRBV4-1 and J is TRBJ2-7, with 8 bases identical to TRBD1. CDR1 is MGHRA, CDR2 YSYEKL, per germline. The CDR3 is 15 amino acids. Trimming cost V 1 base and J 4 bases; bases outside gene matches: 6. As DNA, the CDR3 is TGCGCCAGCAGCCAAGCCTGGGACAGGCGTTACGAGCAGTACTTC. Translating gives CASSQAWDRRYEQYF.

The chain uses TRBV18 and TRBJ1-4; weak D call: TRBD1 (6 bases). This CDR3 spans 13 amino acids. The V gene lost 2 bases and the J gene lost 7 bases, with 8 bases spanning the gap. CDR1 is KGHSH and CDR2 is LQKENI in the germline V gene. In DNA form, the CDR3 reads TGTGCCAGCTCACCAACAGGGATTGAAAAACTGTTTTTT. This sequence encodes CASSPTGIEKLFF.

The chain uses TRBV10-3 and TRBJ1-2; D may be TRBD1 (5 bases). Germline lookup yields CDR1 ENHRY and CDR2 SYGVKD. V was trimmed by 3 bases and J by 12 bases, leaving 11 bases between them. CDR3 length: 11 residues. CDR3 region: CAISEGGGDTF. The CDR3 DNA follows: TGTGCCATCAGTGAAGGCGGGGGTGACACCTTC.

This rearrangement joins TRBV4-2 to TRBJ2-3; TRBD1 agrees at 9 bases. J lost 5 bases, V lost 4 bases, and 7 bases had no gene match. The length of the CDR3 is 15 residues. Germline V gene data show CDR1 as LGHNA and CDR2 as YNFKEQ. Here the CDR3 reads CASSPRTGEGDTQYF. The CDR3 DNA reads TGTGCCAGCAGCCCGAGGACAGGGGAGGGAGATACGCAGTATTTT.

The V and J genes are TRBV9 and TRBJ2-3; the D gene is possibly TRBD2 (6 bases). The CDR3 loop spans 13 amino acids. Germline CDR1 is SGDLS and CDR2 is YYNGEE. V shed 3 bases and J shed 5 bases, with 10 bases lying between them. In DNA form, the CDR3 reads TGTGCCAGCAGCGAGGGAGCGGGAGATACGCAGTATTTT. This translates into CASSEGAGDTQYF.

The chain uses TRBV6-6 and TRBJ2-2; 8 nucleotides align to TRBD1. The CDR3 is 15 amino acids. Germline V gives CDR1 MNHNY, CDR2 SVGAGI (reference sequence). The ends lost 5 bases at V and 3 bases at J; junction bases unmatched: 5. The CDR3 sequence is CASSDRTGHTGELFF. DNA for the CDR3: TGTGCCAGCAGTGACCGGACAGGGCACACCGGGGAGCTGTTTTTT.

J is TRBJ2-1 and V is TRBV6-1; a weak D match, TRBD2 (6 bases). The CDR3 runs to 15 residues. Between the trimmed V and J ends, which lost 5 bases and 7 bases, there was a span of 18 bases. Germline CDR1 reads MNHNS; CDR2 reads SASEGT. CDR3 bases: TGTGCCAGCAGTTGGGAGGCTAGCGCGTCGAATGAGCAGTTCTTC. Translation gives CASSWEASASNEQFF.

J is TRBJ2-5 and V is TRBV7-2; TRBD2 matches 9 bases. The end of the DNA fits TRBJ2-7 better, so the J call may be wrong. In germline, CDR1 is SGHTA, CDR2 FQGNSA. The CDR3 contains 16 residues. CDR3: CASSISPGTSLYEQYF. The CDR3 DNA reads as TGTGCCAGCAGCATCAGTCCCGGGACTAGCCTCTACGAGCAGTACTTC.